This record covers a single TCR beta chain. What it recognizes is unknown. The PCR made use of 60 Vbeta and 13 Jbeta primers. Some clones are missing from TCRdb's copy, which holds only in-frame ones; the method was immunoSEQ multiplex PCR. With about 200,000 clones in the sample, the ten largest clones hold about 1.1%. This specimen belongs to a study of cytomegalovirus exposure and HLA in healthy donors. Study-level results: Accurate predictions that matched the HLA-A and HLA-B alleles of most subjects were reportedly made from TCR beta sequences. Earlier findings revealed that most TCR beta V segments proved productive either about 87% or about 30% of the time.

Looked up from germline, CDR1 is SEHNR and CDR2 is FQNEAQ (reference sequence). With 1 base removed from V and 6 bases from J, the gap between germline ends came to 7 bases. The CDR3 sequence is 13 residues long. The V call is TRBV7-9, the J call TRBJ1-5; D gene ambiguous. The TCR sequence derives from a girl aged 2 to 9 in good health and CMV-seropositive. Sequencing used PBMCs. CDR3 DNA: TGTGCCAGCAGCTTAGGGTCGGGTCAGCCCCAGCATTTT. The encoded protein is CASSLGSGQPQHF.